A selection of T cell receptor beta chains follows, all from one sample in a study of cytomegalovirus exposure and HLA in healthy donors. Generated by immunoSEQ multiplex PCR, the TCRdb table keeps only in-frame clones and is missing some. This repertoire shows 200,000 to 250,000 clones, about 75% found once; its top ten account for around 1.8%. Sequenced sample: PBMCs. The origin of the receptors is a man aged 18 to 30 in good health and CMV-seronegative. Each CDR3 is given with its conserved first and last residue. D genes are given only for firm matches. Rows give clone size only sometimes, using once, few, many, or a class for an expanded clone.

j_call,d_call,clone_size,v_call,cdr3_aa,cdr3_nt
TRBJ1-5,NA,few,TRBV6-1,CASSEAGTLNQPQHF,TGTGCCAGCAGTGAAGCTGGGACACTCAATCAGCCCCAGCATTTT
TRBJ2-3,NA,NA,TRBV9,CASSLFGNDGGDTQYF,TGTGCCAGCAGCCTGTTTGGAAACGATGGCGGAGATACGCAGTATTTT
TRBJ2-5,TRBD2,NA,TRBV4-2,CASSQEERGLVQETQYF,TGTGCCAGCAGCCAAGAGGAGCGGGGGCTTGTCCAAGAGACCCAGTACTTC
TRBJ2-3,NA,NA,TRBV6-6,CVTLVGGAPDTQYF,TGTGTCACACTGGTCGGAGGGGCCCCAGATACGCAGTATTTT
TRBJ1-2,TRBD1,NA,TRBV18,CASSPFEGANGYTF,TGTGCCAGCTCACCATTTGAGGGGGCGAATGGCTACACCTTC
TRBJ1-5,TRBD1,NA,TRBV30,CAWSSGTGGGYSNQPQHF,TGTGCCTGGAGTTCCGGGACAGGGGGCGGGTATAGCAATCAGCCCCAGCATTTT
TRBJ1-2,NA,NA,TRBV28,CASSSQTLGRRGGMGGYTF,TGTGCCAGCAGTAGCCAGACCCTTGGACGGAGGGGTGGAATGGGTGGCTACACCTTC
TRBJ1-1,NA,NA,TRBV7-9,CASSYGGTNTEAFF,TGTGCCAGCAGCTATGGGGGGACGAACACTGAAGCTTTCTTT
TRBJ1-4,TRBD1,once,TRBV4-3,CASSPDRGFEKLFF,TGCGCCAGCAGCCCGGACAGGGGATTTGAAAAACTGTTTTTT
TRBJ2-7,TRBD1,NA,TRBV4-2,CASSPDRGRNEQYF,TGTGCCAGCAGCCCGGACAGGGGGCGTAACGAGCAGTACTTC
TRBJ1-1,NA,NA,TRBV4-3,CASSGAVLNTEAFF,TGCGCCAGCAGTGGGGCGGTTTTGAACACTGAAGCTTTCTTT
TRBJ1-1,NA,few,TRBV10-3,CATYTGNTEAFF,TGTGCCACGTACACAGGGAACACTGAAGCTTTCTTT
TRBJ1-4,NA,NA,TRBV11-1,CASSLDSPNEKLFF,TGTGCCAGCAGCTTGGACAGCCCTAATGAAAAACTGTTTTTT
TRBJ1-4,TRBD1,NA,TRBV10-2,CASGGTGLEKLFF,TGCGCCAGCGGCGGGACAGGGCTTGAAAAACTGTTTTTT
TRBJ2-7,TRBD2,NA,TRBV29-1,CSAVLAGESGSYEQYF,TGCAGCGCCGTATTAGCGGGAGAAAGCGGGAGTTACGAGCAGTACTTC
TRBJ2-1,TRBD1,few,TRBV13,CASSSTRLRGRSDNEQFF,TGTGCCAGCAGCTCAACCCGTCTCAGGGGGCGGTCTGACAATGAGCAGTTCTTC
TRBJ2-5,NA,NA,TRBV4-3,CASSQDFSGAETQYF,TGCGCCAGCAGCCAAGATTTCAGTGGAGCGGAGACCCAGTACTTC
TRBJ2-3,TRBD1,NA,TRBV5-8,CASSLDDRGNTQYF,TGTGCCAGCAGCTTAGATGACAGGGGTAATACGCAGTATTTT
TRBJ1-1,NA,NA,TRBV30,CAWTRGTEAFF,TGTGCCTGGACCAGGGGCACTGAAGCTTTCTTT
TRBJ2-2,NA,NA,TRBV5-1,CASSIIGGNTGELFF,TGCGCCAGCAGCATTATAGGGGGTAACACCGGGGAGCTGTTTTTT
TRBJ1-4,TRBD1,NA,TRBV5-5,CASSLVADRGLGEKLFF,TGTGCCAGCAGCTTGGTTGCGGACAGGGGATTAGGCGAAAAACTGTTTTTT
TRBJ1-2,NA,NA,TRBV5-6,CASSGWGGALQDCAF,TGTGCCAGCAGCGGGTGGGGAGGCGCCCTACAAGATTGCGCCTTC
TRBJ2-3,TRBD2,NA,TRBV2,CASRLRGEEDTQYF,TGTGCCAGCAGACTACGGGGGGAAGAGGATACGCAGTATTTT
TRBJ2-3,NA,NA,TRBV11-1,CASSFEGTDTDTQYF,TGTGCCAGCAGCTTCGAGGGTACAGACACAGATACGCAGTATTTT
TRBJ1-2,NA,NA,TRBV15,CATSRDAGLRNYGYTF,TGTGCCACCAGCAGAGACGCAGGGTTGCGTAACTATGGCTACACCTTC